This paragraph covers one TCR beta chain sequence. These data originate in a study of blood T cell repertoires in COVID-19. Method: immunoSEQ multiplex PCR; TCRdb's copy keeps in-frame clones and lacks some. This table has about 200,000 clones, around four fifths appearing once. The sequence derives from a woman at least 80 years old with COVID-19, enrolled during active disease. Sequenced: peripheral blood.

CDR3 sequence: CASSNIPTGVETQYF. The CDR3 coding sequence is TGTGCCAGCAGCAATATCCCTACGGGAGTGGAGACCCAGTACTTC. V is TRBV9 and J is TRBJ2-5; possibly TRBD2 for D (6 bases). CDR1 and CDR2 from the germline V gene are SGDLS and YYNGEE. This CDR3 contains 15 residues. Trimming left V 4 bases short and J 5 bases short, with 18 bases between.